These T cell receptor beta chains were read from a single sample in a study of blood T cell repertoires in COVID-19. The data were produced by immunoSEQ multiplex PCR, yet TCRdb's version contains in-frame clones alone and is incomplete. The data hold about 180,000 clones, with around 80% observed a single time. The sample was peripheral blood. The receptors derive from an elderly woman with COVID-19, enrolled during active disease. Each CDR3 is given with its conserved first and last residue. D genes are given only for firm matches. The size field is filled for only some rows; it gives once, few, many or a size class.

clone size: few
J gene: TRBJ2-1
D gene: .
V gene: TRBV7-6
CDR3 length: 13
CDR3 DNA: TGTGCCAGCAGCTCTAGCCCCTACAATGAGCAGTTCTTC
CDR3 protein: CASSSSPYNEQFF

clone size: .
J gene: TRBJ2-7
D gene: TRBD1
V gene: TRBV5-1
CDR3 length: 15
CDR3 DNA: TGCGCCAGCAGCTTTGGTTTGACAGGGGACTACGAGCAGTACTTC
CDR3 protein: CASSFGLTGDYEQYF

clone size: .
J gene: TRBJ2-1
D gene: TRBD1
V gene: TRBV27
CDR3 length: 15
CDR3 DNA: TGTGCCAGCAGTCTCTCGGGACAGGGGTACAATGAGCAGTTCTTC
CDR3 protein: CASSLSGQGYNEQFF

clone size: .
J gene: TRBJ2-2
D gene: TRBD1
V gene: TRBV4-1
CDR3 length: 17
CDR3 DNA: TGCGCCAGCAGCCAAGATCGCCGGCAGGGGGACACCGGGGAGCTGTTTTTT
CDR3 protein: CASSQDRRQGDTGELFF

clone size: .
J gene: TRBJ2-1
D gene: TRBD2
V gene: TRBV15
CDR3 length: 16
CDR3 DNA: TGTGCCACCAGCAGAGAAGGACTAGCGGGAGGACCCGAGCAGTTCTTC
CDR3 protein: CATSREGLAGGPEQFF

clone size: once
J gene: TRBJ2-2
D gene: TRBD1
V gene: TRBV5-6
CDR3 length: 16
CDR3 DNA: TGTGCCAGCAGCTTCCGACAGGGGGCGAACACCGGGGAGCTGTTTTTT
CDR3 protein: CASSFRQGANTGELFF

clone size: .
J gene: TRBJ1-2
D gene: TRBD1
V gene: TRBV7-3
CDR3 length: 14
CDR3 DNA: TGTGCCAGCAGCTTAGGGGGGACAGTTTATGGCTACACCTTC
CDR3 protein: CASSLGGTVYGYTF

clone size: .
J gene: TRBJ2-2
D gene: TRBD1
V gene: TRBV5-1
CDR3 length: 15
CDR3 DNA: TGCGCCAGCAGCTTGGTACAGGGGGCCTCCGGGGAGCTGTTTTTT
CDR3 protein: CASSLVQGASGELFF

clone size: .
J gene: TRBJ2-1
D gene: TRBD2
V gene: TRBV6-2/TRBV6-3
CDR3 length: 19
CDR3 DNA: TGTGCCAGCAGTTTTATCGGGACTAGCAGTTTCACATCCTACAATGAGCAGTTCTTC
CDR3 protein: CASSFIGTSSFTSYNEQFF

clone size: once
J gene: TRBJ1-6
D gene: .
V gene: TRBV6-5
CDR3 length: 14
CDR3 DNA: TGTGCCACCACGGTGGACAGCCCCGGTTCACCCCTCCACTTT
CDR3 protein: CATTVDSPGSPLHF

clone size: .
J gene: TRBJ2-3
D gene: TRBD2
V gene: TRBV2
CDR3 length: 15
CDR3 DNA: TGTGCCAGCAGCCTGGGACTAGCGGGGACAGATACGCAGTATTTT
CDR3 protein: CASSLGLAGTDTQYF

clone size: .
J gene: TRBJ1-5
D gene: TRBD1
V gene: TRBV29-1
CDR3 length: 13
CDR3 DNA: TGCAGCGCAACTTCGACAGGGTTCCAGCCCCAGCATTTT
CDR3 protein: CSATSTGFQPQHF

clone size: .
J gene: TRBJ1-5
D gene: .
V gene: TRBV30
CDR3 length: 14
CDR3 DNA: TGTGCCTGGAGTGGTGGGCAGGCTAATCAGCCCCAGCATTTT
CDR3 protein: CAWSGGQANQPQHF

clone size: .
J gene: TRBJ2-3
D gene: TRBD1
V gene: TRBV15
CDR3 length: 13
CDR3 DNA: TGTGCCACCCGGGACAGGGAAACAGATACGCAGTATTTT
CDR3 protein: CATRDRETDTQYF

clone size: .
J gene: TRBJ2-3
D gene: .
V gene: TRBV5-1
CDR3 length: 16
CDR3 DNA: TGCGCCAGCAGCTTCGGGCGGGGGCTAGAATCAGATACGCAGTATTTT
CDR3 protein: CASSFGRGLESDTQYF

clone size: .
J gene: TRBJ1-6
D gene: .
V gene: TRBV28
CDR3 length: 14
CDR3 DNA: TGTGCCAGCAGTTTAAGGACAGTCGGGTCACCCCTCCACTTT
CDR3 protein: CASSLRTVGSPLHF

clone size: .
J gene: TRBJ1-1
D gene: TRBD1
V gene: TRBV15
CDR3 length: 14
CDR3 DNA: TGTGCCACCTCCTGGGACAGGGTAAGCACTGAAGCTTTCTTT
CDR3 protein: CATSWDRVSTEAFF

clone size: .
J gene: TRBJ2-5
D gene: TRBD2
V gene: TRBV6-1
CDR3 length: 17
CDR3 DNA: TGTGCCAGCAGTGAATTCGGACTAGCCCCCTCTCAAGAGACCCAGTACTTC
CDR3 protein: CASSEFGLAPSQETQYF

clone size: few
J gene: TRBJ1-3
D gene: .
V gene: TRBV19
CDR3 length: 14
CDR3 DNA: TGTGCCACGCAAGCCGGGACATCTGGAAACACCATATATTTT
CDR3 protein: CATQAGTSGNTIYF

clone size: once
J gene: TRBJ1-1
D gene: TRBD1
V gene: TRBV6-1
CDR3 length: 16
CDR3 DNA: TGTGCCAGCAGTGAAGAGGCAGGGGGCGTTCGCACTGAAGCTTTCTTT
CDR3 protein: CASSEEAGGVRTEAFF

clone size: .
J gene: TRBJ1-5
D gene: TRBD1
V gene: TRBV27
CDR3 length: 17
CDR3 DNA: TGTGCCAGCGGGGGACAGCTACCGTTATATAGCAATCAGCCCCAGCATTTT
CDR3 protein: CASGGQLPLYSNQPQHF

clone size: .
J gene: TRBJ2-7
D gene: .
V gene: TRBV6-5
CDR3 length: 12
CDR3 DNA: TGTGCCAGCAGTTACCTAGCCTACGAGCAGTACTTC
CDR3 protein: CASSYLAYEQYF

clone size: .
J gene: TRBJ2-5
D gene: .
V gene: TRBV2
CDR3 length: 13
CDR3 DNA: TGTGCCAGCGATCGGCAGGGGCAAGAGACCCAGTACTTC
CDR3 protein: CASDRQGQETQYF

clone size: few
J gene: TRBJ1-1
D gene: .
V gene: TRBV27
CDR3 length: 14
CDR3 DNA: TGTGCCAGCAGTAGCAAAACAGGGTATCCTGAAGCTTTCTTT
CDR3 protein: CASSSKTGYPEAFF

clone size: .
J gene: TRBJ2-3
D gene: TRBD1
V gene: TRBV24-1
CDR3 length: 15
CDR3 DNA: TGTGCCACCAGTGAGAGACAGGGTAGGACAGATACGCAGTATTTT
CDR3 protein: CATSERQGRTDTQYF

clone size: .
J gene: TRBJ2-2
D gene: .
V gene: TRBV5-4
CDR3 length: 16
CDR3 DNA: TGTGCCAGCAGCTTGGTCCCAGAGGGGAACACCGGGGAGCTGTTTTTT
CDR3 protein: CASSLVPEGNTGELFF

clone size: .
J gene: TRBJ2-2
D gene: .
V gene: TRBV4-2
CDR3 length: 15
CDR3 DNA: TGTGCCAGCAGCCCCGGAGAAGGAGAAACCGGGGAGCTGTTTTTT
CDR3 protein: CASSPGEGETGELFF

clone size: .
J gene: TRBJ2-2
D gene: .
V gene: TRBV10-3
CDR3 length: 12
CDR3 DNA: TGTGCCATCAGAACTAACACCGGGGAGCTGTTTTTT
CDR3 protein: CAIRTNTGELFF

clone size: many
J gene: TRBJ2-7
D gene: .
V gene: TRBV5-4
CDR3 length: 13
CDR3 DNA: TGTGCCAGCAGCTTGGGCAGCTCCTACGAGCAGTACTTC
CDR3 protein: CASSLGSSYEQYF